One sample yielded the 3 T cell receptor beta chains listed below, sequenced in a study of blood T cell repertoires in COVID-19. Some clones are missing from TCRdb's copy, which holds only in-frame ones; the method was immunoSEQ multiplex PCR. This table holds about 310,000 clones, roughly 90% found once. Sequencing was done on a sample of peripheral blood. The receptors shown here come from a woman in her twenties or thirties with COVID-19, enrolled during active disease.

J is TRBJ2-1 and V is TRBV25-1; 12 nucleotides align to TRBD1. The CDR3 has 16 residues. Germline loops: CDR1 MGHDK, CDR2 SYGVNS. After removal of 1 base from V and 4 bases from J, the junction contained 2 bases not matched to a gene. This CDR3 is CASSEWGQGAYNEQFF. CDR3 bases: TGTGCCAGCAGTGAATGGGGACAGGGGGCTTACAATGAGCAGTTCTTC.

The CDR3: CASSRDRDTNYGYTF. CDR3 nucleotide sequence: TGCGCCAGCAGCCGGGACAGAGATACTAACTATGGCTACACCTTC. This sequence joins TRBV5-1 and TRBJ1-2, with 7 bases identical to TRBD1. Germline CDR1 and CDR2: SGHRS and YFSETQ. Trimming removed 4 bases from V and 0 bases from J; junction bases left unmatched: 6. This CDR3 comprises 15 residues.

The chain is built from TRBV4-2 and TRBJ2-1, with 9 bases fitting TRBD2. Germline V gives CDR1 LGHNA, CDR2 YNFKEQ. CDR3 length: 18 amino acids. V lost 3 bases, J lost 6 bases, and 15 bases stayed unmatched. The DNA for the CDR3 is TGTGCCAGCAGCCACGGTAGCGGGAGTGTTGGAAGGGCCAATGAGCAGTTCTTC. Its protein product is CASSHGSGSVGRANEQFF.